This TCR beta chain was captured by sequencing in a study of memory CD4+ T cells and cytomegalovirus serostatus. Sequenced by immunoSEQ multiplex PCR; TCRdb stores in-frame clones only, minus some. The table lists tens of thousands of clones, more than 60% of them singletons. The sort gate was single viable CD3+CD4+CD8-CD45RO+ cells for memory CD4+ T cells. Serum IgG to CMV pp150, pp28, p38 and p52 defined serostatus. The sequence came from an adult in good health and CMV-seronegative. Sequencing was performed on memory CD4+ T cells from blood.

The CDR3 protein is CASSPGQGYGYTF. CDR3 in DNA: TGCGCCAGCAGCCCCGGACAGGGCTATGGCTACACCTTC. J is TRBJ1-2 and V is TRBV5-1; TRBD1 aligns across 8 bases. J gave up 4 bases and V 4 bases, and 3 bases lay outside the gene matches. The CDR3 extends over 13 amino acids. The V gene's germline CDR1 is SGHRS and CDR2 YFSETQ. The complete variable domain, with remaining parts taken from reference TRBV5-1 and TRBJ1-2, reads KAGVTQTPRYLIKTRGQQVTLSCSPISGHRSVSWYQQTPGQGLQFLFEYFSETQRNKGNFPGRFSGRQFSNSRSEMNVSTLELGDSALYLCASSPGQGYGYTFGSGTRLTVV.